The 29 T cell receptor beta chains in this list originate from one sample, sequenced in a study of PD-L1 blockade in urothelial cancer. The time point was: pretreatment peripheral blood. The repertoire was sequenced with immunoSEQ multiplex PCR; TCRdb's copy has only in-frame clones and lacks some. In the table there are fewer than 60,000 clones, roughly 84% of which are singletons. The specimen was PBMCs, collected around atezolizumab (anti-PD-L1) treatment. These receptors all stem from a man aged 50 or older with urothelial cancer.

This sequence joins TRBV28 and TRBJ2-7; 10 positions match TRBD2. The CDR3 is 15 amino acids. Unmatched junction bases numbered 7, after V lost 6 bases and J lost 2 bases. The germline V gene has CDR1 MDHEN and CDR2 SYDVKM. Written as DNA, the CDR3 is TGTGCCAGCAGCCCCCTCGGACTAGCGGCCTACGAGCAGTACTTC. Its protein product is CASSPLGLAAYEQYF.

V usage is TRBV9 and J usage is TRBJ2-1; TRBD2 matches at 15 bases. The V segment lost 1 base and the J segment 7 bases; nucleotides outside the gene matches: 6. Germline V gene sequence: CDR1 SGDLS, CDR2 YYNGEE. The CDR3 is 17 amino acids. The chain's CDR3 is CASSVWSGLAGGNEQFF. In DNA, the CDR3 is TGTGCCAGCAGCGTATGGTCGGGACTAGCGGGAGGAAATGAGCAGTTCTTC. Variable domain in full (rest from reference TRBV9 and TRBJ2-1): DSGVTQTPKHLITATGQRVTLRCSPRSGDLSVYWYQQSLDQGLQFLIQYYNGEERAKGNILERFSAQQFPDLHSELNLSSLELGDSALYFCASSVWSGLAGGNEQFFGPGTRLTVL.

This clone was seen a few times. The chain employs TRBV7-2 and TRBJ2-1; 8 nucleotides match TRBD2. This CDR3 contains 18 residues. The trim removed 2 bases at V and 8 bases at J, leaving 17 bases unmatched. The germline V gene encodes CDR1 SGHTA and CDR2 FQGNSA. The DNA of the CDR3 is TGTGCCAGCAGCTTAAGCCCCCCTAGAGCGGGAGTTTCCCATGAGCAGTTCTTC. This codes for CASSLSPPRAGVSHEQFF.

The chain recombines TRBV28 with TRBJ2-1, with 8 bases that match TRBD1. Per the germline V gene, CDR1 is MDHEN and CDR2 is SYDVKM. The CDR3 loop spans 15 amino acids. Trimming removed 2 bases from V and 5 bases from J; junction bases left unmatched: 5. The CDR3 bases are TGTGCCAGCAGTTTAAGGCAGGGGGCAAACAATGAGCAGTTCTTC. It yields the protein CASSLRQGANNEQFF. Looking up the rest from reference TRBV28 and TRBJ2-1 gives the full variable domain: DVKVTQSSRYLVKRTGEKVFLECVQDMDHENMFWYRQDPGLGLRLIYFSYDVKMKEKGDIPEGYSVSREKKERFSLILESASTNQTSMYLCASSLRQGANNEQFFGPGTRLTVL.

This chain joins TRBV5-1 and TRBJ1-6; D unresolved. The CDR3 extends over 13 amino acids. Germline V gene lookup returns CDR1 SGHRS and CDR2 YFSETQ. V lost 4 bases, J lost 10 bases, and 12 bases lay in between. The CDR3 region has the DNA TGCGCCAGCAGCCCGAGGTCGGCGTCACCCCTCCACTTT. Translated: CASSPRSASPLHF.

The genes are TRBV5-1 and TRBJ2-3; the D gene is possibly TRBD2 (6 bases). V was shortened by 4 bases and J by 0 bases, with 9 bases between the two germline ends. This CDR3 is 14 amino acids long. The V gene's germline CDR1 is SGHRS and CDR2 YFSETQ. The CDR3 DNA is TGCGCCAGCAGCCCCGGGACTAGCACAGATACGCAGTATTTT. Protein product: CASSPGTSTDTQYF.

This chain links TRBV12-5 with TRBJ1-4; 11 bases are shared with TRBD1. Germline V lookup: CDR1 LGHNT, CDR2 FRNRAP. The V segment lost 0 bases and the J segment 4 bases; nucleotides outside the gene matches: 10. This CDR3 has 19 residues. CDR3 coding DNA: TGTGCTAGTGGTTTGGTAAGGGACAGGGGGAACGGGATTAATGAAAAACTGTTTTTT. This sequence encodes CASGLVRDRGNGINEKLFF. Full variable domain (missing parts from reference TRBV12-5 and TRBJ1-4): DARVTQTPRHKVTEMGQEVTMRCQPILGHNTVFWYRQTMMQGLELLAYFRNRAPLDDSGMPKDRFSAEMPDATLATLKIQPSEPRDSAVYFCASGLVRDRGNGINEKLFFGSGTQLSVL.

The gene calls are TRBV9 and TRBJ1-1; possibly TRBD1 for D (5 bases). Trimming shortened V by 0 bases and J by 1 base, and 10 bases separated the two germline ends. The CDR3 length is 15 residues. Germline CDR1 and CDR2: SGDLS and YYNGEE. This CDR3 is CASSVVYRTNTEAFF. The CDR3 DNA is TGTGCCAGCAGCGTAGTGTACAGGACGAACACTGAAGCTTTCTTT.

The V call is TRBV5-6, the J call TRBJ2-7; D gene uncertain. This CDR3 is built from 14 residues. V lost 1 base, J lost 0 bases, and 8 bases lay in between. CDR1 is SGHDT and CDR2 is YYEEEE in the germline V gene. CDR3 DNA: TGTGCCAGCAGCTTGAGGTTAGCCTCCTACGAGCAGTACTTC. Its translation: CASSLRLASYEQYF.

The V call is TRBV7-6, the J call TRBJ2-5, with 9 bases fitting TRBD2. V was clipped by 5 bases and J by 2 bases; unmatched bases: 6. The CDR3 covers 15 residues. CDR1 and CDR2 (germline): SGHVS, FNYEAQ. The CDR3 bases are TGTGCCAGCAGCCTAACTAGCGGGCCGCAAGAGACCCAGTACTTC. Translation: CASSLTSGPQETQYF.

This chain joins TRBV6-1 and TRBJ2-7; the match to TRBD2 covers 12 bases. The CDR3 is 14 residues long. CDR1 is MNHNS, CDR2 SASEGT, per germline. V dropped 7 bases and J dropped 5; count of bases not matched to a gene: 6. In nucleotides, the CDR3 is TGTGCCAGCACCTCGACTAGCGGGAGTCACGAGCAGTACTTC. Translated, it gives CASTSTSGSHEQYF.

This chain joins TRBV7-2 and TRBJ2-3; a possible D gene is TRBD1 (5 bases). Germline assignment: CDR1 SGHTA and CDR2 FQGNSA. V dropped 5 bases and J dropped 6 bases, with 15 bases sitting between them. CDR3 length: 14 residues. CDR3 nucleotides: TGTGCCAGCAGCCAGGGCCAGGTGGAGGATACGCAGTATTTT. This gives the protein CASSQGQVEDTQYF. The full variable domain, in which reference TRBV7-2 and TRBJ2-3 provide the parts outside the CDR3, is GAGVSQSPSNKVTEKGKDVELRCDPISGHTALYWYRQSLGQGLEFLIYFQGNSAPDKSGLPSDRFSAERTGGSVSTLTIQRTQQEDSAVYLCASSQGQVEDTQYFGPGTRLTVL.

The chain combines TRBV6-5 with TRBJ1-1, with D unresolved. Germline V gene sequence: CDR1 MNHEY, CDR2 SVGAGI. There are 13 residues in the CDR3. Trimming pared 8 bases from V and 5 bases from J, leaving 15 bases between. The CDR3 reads CASAPTPYTEAFF. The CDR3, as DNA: TGTGCCAGCGCCCCTACCCCCTATACTGAAGCTTTCTTT.

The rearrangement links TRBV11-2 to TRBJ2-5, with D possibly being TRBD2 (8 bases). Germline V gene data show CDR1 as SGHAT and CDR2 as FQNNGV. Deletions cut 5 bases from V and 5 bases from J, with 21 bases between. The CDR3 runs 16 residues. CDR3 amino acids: CASSPSSGGGGETQYF. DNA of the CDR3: TGTGCCAGCAGCCCAAGCTCGGGAGGGGGCGGGGAGACCCAGTACTTC.

CDR3 protein: CASSPLPGVVGELFF. The CDR3 region has the DNA TGTGCCAGCAGTCCCCTACCAGGGGTGGTCGGGGAGCTGTTTTTT. The J gene is TRBJ2-2, the V gene TRBV27; D perhaps matches TRBD1 (6 bases). This CDR3 contains 15 residues. Germline assignment: CDR1 MNHEY and CDR2 SMNVEV (reference sequence). V lost 5 bases and J 7 bases, leaving 17 bases between the germline ends.

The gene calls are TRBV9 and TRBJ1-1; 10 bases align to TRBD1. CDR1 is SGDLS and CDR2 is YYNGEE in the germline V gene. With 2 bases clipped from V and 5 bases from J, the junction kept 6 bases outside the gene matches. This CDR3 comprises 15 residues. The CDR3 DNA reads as TGTGCCAGCAGCGTGACAGGGGGCGCGGGAACTGAAGCTTTCTTT. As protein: CASSVTGGAGTEAFF.

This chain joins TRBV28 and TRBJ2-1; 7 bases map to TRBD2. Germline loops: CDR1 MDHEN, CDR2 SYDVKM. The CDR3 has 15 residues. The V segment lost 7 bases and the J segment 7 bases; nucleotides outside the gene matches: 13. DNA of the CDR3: TGTGCCAGCAATAGGTGGGAGGGCCAGCGGAATGAGCAGTTCTTC. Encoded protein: CASNRWEGQRNEQFF.

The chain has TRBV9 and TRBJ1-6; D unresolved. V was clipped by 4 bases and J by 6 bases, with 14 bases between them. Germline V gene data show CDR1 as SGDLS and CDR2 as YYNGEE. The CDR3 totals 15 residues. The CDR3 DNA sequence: TGTGCCAGCAGCCCCCGCGGGGAAGGTAATTCACCCCTCCACTTT. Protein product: CASSPRGEGNSPLHF.

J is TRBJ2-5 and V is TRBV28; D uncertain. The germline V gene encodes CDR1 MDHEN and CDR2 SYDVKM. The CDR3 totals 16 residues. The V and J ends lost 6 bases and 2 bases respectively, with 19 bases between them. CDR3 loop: CASRPNGQFSQETQYF. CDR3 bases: TGTGCCAGCAGACCTAATGGGCAGTTCAGTCAAGAGACCCAGTACTTC.

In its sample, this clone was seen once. The CDR3 sequence: CASSLTGTGAEAFF. For the CDR3, the DNA is TGCGCCAGCAGCTTGACCGGGACAGGGGCTGAAGCTTTCTTT. The chain combines TRBV5-1 with TRBJ1-1; 10 bases agree with TRBD1. V gave up 1 base and J gave up 6 bases; unmatched junction bases: 3. Looked up from germline, CDR1 is SGHRS and CDR2 is YFSETQ. The CDR3 runs to 14 residues.

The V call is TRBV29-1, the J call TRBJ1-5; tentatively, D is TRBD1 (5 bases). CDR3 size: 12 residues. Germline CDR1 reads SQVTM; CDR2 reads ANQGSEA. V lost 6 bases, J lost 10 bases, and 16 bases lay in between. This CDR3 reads CSVANVGQPQHF. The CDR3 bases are TGCAGCGTCGCCAACGTCGGACAACCCCAGCATTTT.

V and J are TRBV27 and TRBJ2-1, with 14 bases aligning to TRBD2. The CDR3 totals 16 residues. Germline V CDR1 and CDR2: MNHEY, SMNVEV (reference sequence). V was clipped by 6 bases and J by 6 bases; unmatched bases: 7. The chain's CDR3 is CASSPRLAGGFNEQFF. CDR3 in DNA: TGTGCCAGCAGCCCTCGACTAGCGGGGGGGTTCAATGAGCAGTTCTTC.

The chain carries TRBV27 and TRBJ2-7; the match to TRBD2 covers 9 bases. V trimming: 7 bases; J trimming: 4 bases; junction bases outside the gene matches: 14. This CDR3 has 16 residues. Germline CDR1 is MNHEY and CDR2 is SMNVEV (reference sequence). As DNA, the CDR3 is TGTGCCAGCACCCCCTTCCCGGGACTAGCCCTTTACGAGCAGTACTTC. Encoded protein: CASTPFPGLALYEQYF.

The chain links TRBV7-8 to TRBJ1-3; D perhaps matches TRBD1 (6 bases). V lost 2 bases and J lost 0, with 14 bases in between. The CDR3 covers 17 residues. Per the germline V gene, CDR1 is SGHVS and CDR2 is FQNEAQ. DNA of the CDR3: TGTGCCAGCAGCTTAATTTTAGGGGGAACCTCTGGAAACACCATATATTTT. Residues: CASSLILGGTSGNTIYF.

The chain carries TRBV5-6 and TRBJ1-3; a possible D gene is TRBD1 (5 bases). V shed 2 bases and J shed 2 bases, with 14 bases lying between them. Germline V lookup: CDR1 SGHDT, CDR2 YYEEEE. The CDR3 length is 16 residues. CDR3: CASSFGPGGTGNTIYF. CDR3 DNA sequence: TGTGCCAGCAGCTTTGGCCCGGGGGGGACTGGAAACACCATATATTTT.

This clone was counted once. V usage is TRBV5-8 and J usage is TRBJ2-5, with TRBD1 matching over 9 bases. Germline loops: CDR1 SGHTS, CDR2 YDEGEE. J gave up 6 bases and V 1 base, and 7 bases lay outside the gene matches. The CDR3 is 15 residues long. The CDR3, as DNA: TGTGCCAGCAGCTTGCAACAGGGGGCTGTTCAGACCCAGTACTTC. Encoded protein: CASSLQQGAVQTQYF.

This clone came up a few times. CDR3 nucleotides: TGTGCCAGCACCCCCCAGGGAGGAGAGCAGTACTTC. As protein: CASTPQGGEQYF. The rearrangement links TRBV7-9 to TRBJ2-7, with D possibly being TRBD2 (6 bases). The CDR3 runs to 12 residues. Germline-derived CDR1 and CDR2 are SEHNR and FQNEAQ (reference sequence). The V gene lost 7 bases and the J gene lost 7 bases, with 14 bases spanning the gap.

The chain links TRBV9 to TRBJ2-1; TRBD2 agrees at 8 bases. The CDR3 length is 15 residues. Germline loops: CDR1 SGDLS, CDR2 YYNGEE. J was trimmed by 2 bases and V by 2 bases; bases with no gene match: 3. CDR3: CASSVRGGPYNEQFF. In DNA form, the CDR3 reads TGTGCCAGCAGCGTCCGGGGGGGACCCTACAATGAGCAGTTCTTC. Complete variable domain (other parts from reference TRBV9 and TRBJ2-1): DSGVTQTPKHLITATGQRVTLRCSPRSGDLSVYWYQQSLDQGLQFLIQYYNGEERAKGNILERFSAQQFPDLHSELNLSSLELGDSALYFCASSVRGGPYNEQFFGPGTRLTVL.

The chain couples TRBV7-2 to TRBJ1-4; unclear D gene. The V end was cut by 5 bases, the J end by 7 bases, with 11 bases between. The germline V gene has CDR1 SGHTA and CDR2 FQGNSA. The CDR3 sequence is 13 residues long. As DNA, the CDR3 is TGTGCCAGCAGCCTAAGTATGGTTGAAAAACTGTTTTTT. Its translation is CASSLSMVEKLFF.